What follows are 21 T cell receptor beta chains derived from one specimen sequenced in a study of T cells after yellow fever vaccination. TCRdb analysed the 5' RACE reads with MiXCR anew, one entry per CDR3 protein. The sample records about 330,000 distinct CDR3 sequences, roughly 6.8% being singletons. The sequences come from PBMCs, collected approximately 47 days after the first yellow fever vaccination. Source of these receptors: a man in his late teens or twenties who received the YFV17D yellow fever vaccine.

A word on this clonotype: With a much larger clone just one base away, this may be a read error. CDR3 nucleotide sequence: TGTGCCAGCAGCGCCTACGATGGCTACACCTTC. Its translation is CASSAYDGYTF. The chain joins TRBV7-9 to TRBJ1-2; no clear D gene. Germline CDR1 is SEHNR and CDR2 is FQNEAQ (reference sequence). The CDR3 contains 11 residues. Trimming cost V 5 bases and J 6 bases, with 7 bases left between them.

This clonotype was seen more than once but under ten times. The genes are TRBV7-9 and TRBJ2-2; D ambiguous. CDR3 size: 13 residues. CDR1 is SEHNR and CDR2 is FQNEAQ in the germline V gene (reference sequence). V was trimmed by 5 bases and J by 6 bases, leaving 10 bases between them. The CDR3 coding sequence is TGTGCCAGCAGCACCGAAGGAGCCGGGGAGCTGTTTTTT. This sequence encodes CASSTEGAGELFF.

V usage is TRBV20-1 and J usage is TRBJ1-2, with 8 bases aligning to TRBD1. J lost 4 bases, V lost 6 bases, and 10 bases had no gene match. Germline V CDR1 and CDR2: DFQATT, SNEGSKA (reference sequence). The CDR3 length is 14 residues. The CDR3 nucleotides read TGCAGTGCCGCAACCTCCGGGACAGGCTATGGCTACACCTTC. The encoded protein is CSAATSGTGYGYTF.

V and J are TRBV20-1 and TRBJ2-1; D is possibly TRBD1 (6 bases). Germline V gives CDR1 DFQATT, CDR2 SNEGSKA (reference sequence). This CDR3 has 16 residues. Trimming took off 1 base at V and 5 bases at J, with 18 bases between the two ends. DNA for the CDR3: TGCAGTGCTAGAGGTCATTGGGGGCGTAGTAACAATGAGCAGTTCTTC. The encoded protein is CSARGHWGRSNNEQFF.

The gene calls are TRBV5-1 and TRBJ2-4; 8 nucleotides align to TRBD2. The germline gives CDR1 SGHRS, CDR2 YFSETQ. This CDR3 region has 13 residues. The trim removed 4 bases at V and 6 bases at J, leaving 3 bases unmatched. The CDR3 nucleotides are TGCGCCAGCAGCGCGGGGGGCGGAAACATTCAGTACTTC. The encoded protein is CASSAGGGNIQYF.

At least ten counts were recorded for this clonotype. V usage is TRBV20-1 and J usage is TRBJ2-7, with D hard to call. V gave up 5 bases and J gave up 4 bases, with 18 bases separating them. Germline V lookup: CDR1 DFQATT, CDR2 SNEGSKA (reference sequence). The CDR3 totals 14 residues. The CDR3 bases are TGCAGTGCTGCCCCGGACGGCAGTCCTTACGAGCAGTACTTC. Protein: CSAAPDGSPYEQYF.

This clonotype was counted between two and nine times. The J gene is TRBJ2-5, the V gene TRBV5-1; no reliable D call. CDR3 size: 15 residues. CDR1 and CDR2 (germline): SGHRS, YFSETQ. With 0 bases removed from V and 2 bases from J, the gap between germline ends came to 11 bases. CDR3 nucleotides: TGCGCCAGCAGCTTGGACTCCACCTCTCAAGAGACCCAGTACTTC. This encodes CASSLDSTSQETQYF. The variable domain in full, with the rest retrieved from reference TRBV5-1 and TRBJ2-5, is KAGVTQTPRYLIKTRGQQVTLSCSPISGHRSVSWYQQTPGQGLQFLFEYFSETQRNKGNFPGRFSGRQFSNSRSEMNVSTLELGDSALYLCASSLDSTSQETQYFGPGTRLLVL.

This clonotype came up many times. V gene TRBV9 combines with J gene TRBJ2-1; tentatively, D is TRBD1 (5 bases). The CDR3 loop spans 14 amino acids. V shed 3 bases and J shed 2 bases, with 9 bases lying between them. Per the germline V gene, CDR1 is SGDLS and CDR2 is YYNGEE. The CDR3 here is CASSAPGTYNEQFF. Written as DNA, the CDR3 is TGTGCCAGCAGCGCCCCAGGGACCTACAATGAGCAGTTCTTC. The variable domain in full, completed from reference TRBV9 and TRBJ2-1, reads DSGVTQTPKHLITATGQRVTLRCSPRSGDLSVYWYQQSLDQGLQFLIQYYNGEERAKGNILERFSAQQFPDLHSELNLSSLELGDSALYFCASSAPGTYNEQFFGPGTRLTVL.

The sample holds many counts of this clonotype. The chain carries TRBV5-1 and TRBJ2-7, with 9 bases aligning to TRBD2. There are 15 residues in the CDR3. Germline-derived CDR1 and CDR2 are SGHRS and YFSETQ. Trimming cost V 0 bases and J 4 bases; bases outside gene matches: 5. CDR3: CASSLEPSGVYEQYF. The CDR3 DNA reads TGCGCCAGCAGCTTGGAACCTAGCGGGGTTTACGAGCAGTACTTC.

This clonotype was recorded a few times. The CDR3 nucleotides read TGCGCCAGCAGCTTGGCCCCGGGGGGGAATTCACCCCTCCACTTT. Amino acids: CASSLAPGGNSPLHF. The chain is built from TRBV5-1 and TRBJ1-6; D is perhaps TRBD1 (5 bases). This CDR3 comprises 15 residues. The germline CDR1 and CDR2 sequences are SGHRS and YFSETQ. The V and J ends lost 0 bases and 7 bases respectively, with 11 bases between them.

The V call is TRBV5-4, the J call TRBJ1-5; the D gene is possibly TRBD1 (6 bases). CDR1 and CDR2 (germline): SGHNT, YYREEE (reference sequence). Trimming stripped 4 bases from V and 3 bases from J, with 17 bases between. The CDR3 sequence is 16 residues long. The CDR3 DNA is TGTGCCAGCAGCCAAGGCGGACAGCCCCCCAATCAGCCCCAGCATTTT. Protein sequence: CASSQGGQPPNQPQHF.

Many counts were recorded for this clonotype. The J gene is TRBJ2-1, the V gene TRBV15, with 7 positions matching TRBD1. J lost 6 bases, V lost 5 bases, and 4 bases had no gene match. Germline V lookup: CDR1 LNHNV, CDR2 YYDKDF (reference sequence). This CDR3 region has 13 residues. In nucleotides, the CDR3 is TGTGCCACCAGCGCCCCAGGGGGCAATGAGCAGTTCTTC. It is translated as CATSAPGGNEQFF.

The chain uses TRBV7-7 and TRBJ2-5; TRBD1 aligns across 10 bases. Germline V gene lookup returns CDR1 SSHAT and CDR2 FNYEAQ (reference sequence). The CDR3 contains 17 residues. Trimming cost V 1 base and J 6 bases; bases outside gene matches: 11. The CDR3 nucleotides are TGTGCCAGCAGCTTAGATACCCTGGACAGGGGGAGGCAGACCCAGTACTTC. Translating gives CASSLDTLDRGRQTQYF.

This clonotype was seen more than once but under ten times. The rearrangement uses TRBV7-3 and TRBJ2-7; 11 bases match TRBD2. The trim removed 5 bases at V and 4 bases at J, leaving 7 bases unmatched. CDR1 and CDR2 from the germline V gene are SGHTA and FQGTGA. The CDR3 sequence is 15 residues long. The chain's CDR3 is CASSPDIAGGYEQYF. CDR3 DNA: TGTGCCAGCAGCCCCGACATAGCGGGGGGGTACGAGCAGTACTTC.

The chain recombines TRBV4-2 with TRBJ2-2; 11 bases are shared with TRBD2. The CDR3 runs 17 residues. The trim removed 1 base at V and 6 bases at J, leaving 7 bases unmatched. Germline CDR1 and CDR2: LGHNA and YNFKEQ. CDR3 loop: CASSQGGVAGGPGELFF. The CDR3 DNA is TGTGCCAGCAGCCAAGGGGGGGTAGCGGGGGGGCCCGGGGAGCTGTTTTTT.

This clonotype was observed a few times. This chain connects TRBV20-1 to TRBJ2-1; 13 positions match TRBD2. Germline V gene sequence: CDR1 DFQATT, CDR2 SNEGSKA (reference sequence). V lost 1 base to trimming and J lost 2 bases; unmatched junction nucleotides: 14. There are 20 residues in the CDR3. The CDR3 sequence is CSARGLAGGRPLVPYNEQFF. CDR3 nucleotide sequence: TGCAGTGCTAGAGGACTAGCGGGGGGCCGACCCCTTGTACCCTACAATGAGCAGTTCTTC.

This clonotype was observed a few times. The chain combines TRBV12-3 or TRBV12-4 with TRBJ2-2, with TRBD1 matching over 7 bases. The CDR3 contains 14 residues. With V trimmed by 6 bases and J by 7 bases, 8 bases remained unmatched. The CDR3 spells CASSSMTGNGELFF. Written as DNA, the CDR3 is TGTGCCAGCAGCTCGATGACAGGGAACGGGGAGCTGTTTTTT.

The rearrangement joins TRBV4-2 to TRBJ1-2; D gene ambiguous. The CDR3 spans 17 residues. V was cut by 8 bases and J by 1 base, with 23 bases left in between. Germline CDR1 LGHNA, CDR2 YNFKEQ. CDR3 bases: TGTGCCAGCGGCCCGTGGACCCTCTGCTCTATTAACTATGGCTACACCTTC. It encodes CASGPWTLCSINYGYTF.

A few counts support this clonotype. The chain couples TRBV7-3 to TRBJ2-3; D might be TRBD2 (5 bases). Germline V gene lookup returns CDR1 SGHTA and CDR2 FQGTGA. This CDR3 is built from 15 residues. Trimming stripped 6 bases from V and 9 bases from J, with 22 bases between. The CDR3 region has the DNA TGTGCCAGCAGACAAAGTGGGCTAGCATCACAGACGCAGTATTTT. Its translation: CASRQSGLASQTQYF.

The chain employs TRBV21-1 and TRBJ2-7; the D segment call TRBD1 is taken from the table without a DNA check. TRBV21-1 is assigned pseudogene status. CDR3 size: 14 residues. The CDR3 DNA sequence: TGTGCCAGCAGCAACGGACAGATTTCCTACGAGCAGTACGTC. This gives the protein CASSNGQISYEQYV.

The chain uses TRBV5-4 and TRBJ2-1, with 8 bases aligning to TRBD1. V lost 4 bases, J lost 2 bases, and 8 bases stayed unmatched. The CDR3 runs 16 residues. CDR1 and CDR2 from the germline V gene are SGHNT and YYREEE (reference sequence). The CDR3 sequence: CASSTTQGAAYNEQFF. CDR3 bases: TGTGCCAGCAGCACAACCCAGGGGGCGGCCTACAATGAGCAGTTCTTC.